This T cell receptor beta chain was identified during a study of blood T cell repertoires in COVID-19. Turning to the study itself: COVID-19 samples collected from the United States, Italy and Spain covered acute and convalescent phases.

Data came from immunoSEQ multiplex PCR; TCRdb stores just in-frame clones and leaves some out. In the table there are more than 90,000 clones, roughly 80% of which are singletons. V shed 5 bases and J 1 base; nucleotides not matched to a gene: 6. CDR3 length equals 15 residues. Germline CDR1 MDHEN, CDR2 SYDVKM. The chain uses TRBV28 and TRBJ1-1, with 8 bases lining up with TRBD1. The sequencing input was peripheral blood. The source is a man aged 65-85 years with acute or convalescent COVID-19. The CDR3, as DNA: TGTGCCAGCAGTGGATCCGGGACAGGGAACACTGAAGCTTTCTTT. This gives the protein CASSGSGTGNTEAFF.